The text below deals with one T cell receptor (beta chain). What it binds is not known. Other DNA sequences from this sample encode an identical CDR3 as well. These data originate in a study of cytomegalovirus exposure and HLA in healthy donors. In the study overall: From roughly 180 million T cells, an earlier analysis saw 90 million to 130 million unique TCR beta sequences.

Broader study findings: Accounts indicate the classifier identified cytomegalovirus status with strong specificity and sensitivity.

CDR1 is SGDLS, CDR2 YYNGEE, per germline. This CDR3 contains 15 residues. The V and J ends lost 0 bases and 7 bases, in that order; junction bases with no gene match: 3. 13 Jbeta primers and 60 Vbeta primers were used for the PCR. The method was immunoSEQ multiplex PCR; TCRdb's version includes in-frame clones alone and lacks a portion of them. This table holds approximately 150,000 clones, approximately 81% found once. The sequenced sample consisted of PBMCs. This receptor was obtained from a woman in her 30s in good health and CMV-seropositive. The chain uses TRBV9 and TRBJ1-3; 11 bases map to TRBD1. The CDR3 DNA follows: TGTGCCAGCAGCGTAGGGGGACAGGGGGGGAACACCATATATTTT. This encodes CASSVGGQGGNTIYF.